This T cell receptor (beta chain) was captured in a study of identical twins (dated by TCRdb to the mid-2010s). About the full investigation: TCR alpha and beta repertoires from monozygotic twins, unrelated adults of various ages and cord blood were deep-sequenced to test whether fetal clonotypes persist. To rule out contamination, the twin experiments were replicated at different times with different library preparation protocols. General conclusions and limits of the study: Invariant T cells such as MAIT and iNKT could partly confound zero-insertion analyses, though diverse VJ usage argued against this for most clonotypes. Recombination models systematically underestimated out-of-frame TCR alpha sharing in monozygotic twins but agreed with sharing between unrelated individuals. Because the same donors could not be followed over many years, conclusions were based on cross-sectional statistical analysis. A weaker excess of twin sharing was found in beta out-of-frame sequences because the signal-to-noise ratio was lowered by fewer shared sequences. Compared with coincidental sharing between unrelated individuals, an excess of low generation-probability sequences was observed among out-of-frame TCR alpha sequences shared between twins. Abundant cord blood beta clonotypes had fewer insertions, young adult naive repertoires showed a similar but weaker trend, and memory repertoires showed no such trend.

The library was produced with 5' RACE. The sequencer listed for this sample is Illumina HiSeq 2000. Template switching added a universal primer binding site, and the final cDNA carried a unique molecular identifier that allowed TCR cDNA molecules to be counted accurately. First-strand cDNA for TCR alpha and beta chains was synthesized from specific primers in the conserved constant-segment region. To control for contamination, every cDNA library was double barcoded, receiving both a SMART-Mk sample barcode and Illumina barcodes. Two successive PCR steps introduced TruSeq adapter sequences along with Illumina sample barcodes. The Illumina HiSeq platform was used with custom primers to sequence TCR alpha and beta cDNA libraries. Per the authors' processing: Unique molecular identifiers were extracted from raw reads with MiGEC, and CDR3 positions were determined with MiXCR. Recombination models were inferred per individual with the repgenHMM and IGoR tools using an EM algorithm. The analysis of shared clonotypes was done with the tcR package in R, with sharing normalized by the product of cloneset sizes. To study raw recombination free of thymic and clonal selection effects, out-of-frame nonproductive sequences were analyzed. TCRdb redid the processing of the public reads, applying fastp at Q25 and MiXCR, and retained in-frame beta chains. Merged by CDR3 protein, the rows form single entries marked with the most common genes and DNA. For this entry, the V and J calls and clone size follow TCRdb and not the study's own pipeline. A total of around 550,000 distinct CDR3 sequences appear in this sample, nearly 15% of them only once. Clones ranked in the top ten supply nearly 0.45% of the sample.

Deletion took 1 base off V and 4 bases off J, with a span of 13 bases between the germline ends. CDR1 and CDR2, per the germline V gene, are MDHEN and SYDVKM. The CDR3 has 15 amino acids, counting the end cysteine and phenylalanine. The kept DNA is CDR3 alone, 45 bases in frame from the first base. Every donor was a healthy Caucasian. Three pairs of female monozygotic twins, all aged roughly 18 to 29 years, made up the twin cohort. Positive isolation kits from Invitrogen were used to isolate CD4+ and CD8+ T cell populations. As concerns this clonotype: What antigen it recognizes has not been identified. No clone much larger than this one lies a single base away; base qualities are absent.

This same sample was also taken into another study, of yellow fever vaccine responses in identical twins. Taken from the second paper: The T cell response to vaccination in identical twins was reported by the authors to appear partly convergent and partly personalized. In identical twins, the study followed T cell clones that responded to the vaccine with precision.

This TCR came from a woman aged 18-29 years in good health. Rearrangement joined TRBV28 to TRBJ1-1, with the D gene uncertain. The sample consisted of CD4+ T cells sorted from blood. CDR3 reads: CASSLSPTRRTEAFF. At the DNA level, the sequence is TGTGCCAGCAGTTTATCCCCGACTCGGCGCACTGAAGCTTTCTTT.